Presented here are 10 T cell receptor beta chains from one specimen sequenced in a study of T cells after yellow fever vaccination (dated by TCRdb to 2018 to 2020). Libraries were built with 5' RACE. Sequencing was carried out with an Illumina HiSeq 2500. In TCRdb, the public reads were trimmed at Q25 with fastp and aligned with MiXCR, with productive beta chains retained. Every distinct CDR3 protein forms one entry, paired with its most common genes and DNA. The sample includes roughly 85,000 distinct CDR3 sequences, with 13% observed a single time. The ten largest account for approximately 23% of the sample. The treatment or condition label for this specimen denotes: live attenuated yellow fever vaccine strain. The sample here was CD8+ T cells not binding an NS4B(214-222) dextramer, sorted from PBMCs, taken more than 20 days after the first yellow fever vaccination. What the cell subset or site label conveys for this sample: NS4B epitope dextramer-negative CD8 T cells. The origin of the receptors is a man aged 18 to 30 who received the YFV17D yellow fever vaccine.

The sample holds a few counts of this clonotype. The chain joins TRBV7-9 to TRBJ1-1, with D possibly matching TRBD1 (5 bases). The CDR3 has 15 residues. V lost 1 base and J 0 bases, leaving 9 bases between the germline ends. In germline, CDR1 is SEHNR, CDR2 FQNEAQ (reference sequence). CDR3 protein: CASSLVGHLNTEAFF. DNA for the CDR3: TGTGCCAGCAGCTTAGTCGGACACCTGAACACTGAAGCTTTCTTT.

This clonotype was picked up a small number of times. The chain is built from TRBV4-1 and TRBJ1-4; possibly TRBD1 for D (5 bases). V gave up 2 bases and J gave up 5 bases, with 18 bases separating them. This CDR3 has 17 residues. Per the germline V gene, CDR1 is MGHRA and CDR2 is YSYEKL. The CDR3 loop reads CASSQILPGGANEKLFF. The CDR3 DNA is TGCGCCAGCAGCCAAATCCTCCCTGGCGGGGCGAATGAAAAACTGTTTTTT.

This clonotype showed up just a few times. This chain links TRBV14 with TRBJ2-4, with TRBD2 identical over 7 bases. The CDR3 consists of 14 residues. Trimming removed 4 bases from V and 8 bases from J; junction bases left unmatched: 8. Germline CDR1 SGHDN, CDR2 FVKESK. The CDR3 bases are TGTGCCAGCAGCCTCGGCCCCCGGGGGGACATTCAGTACTTC. Translated: CASSLGPRGDIQYF.

This clonotype has more than one count but fewer than ten. CDR3 sequence reads: CASSLDNEKLFF. The DNA for the CDR3 is TGTGCCAGCAGCTTAGACAATGAAAAACTGTTTTTT. This chain joins TRBV7-8 and TRBJ1-4; D is ambiguous. The ends were cut back, 1 base at V and 5 bases at J, with 2 bases in the middle. The CDR3 consists of 12 residues. Germline CDR1 reads SGHVS; CDR2 reads FQNEAQ. Supplemented by reference TRBV7-8 and TRBJ1-4, the full variable domain reads GAGVSQSPRYKVAKRGQDVALRCDPISGHVSLFWYQQALGQGPEFLTYFQNEAQLDKSGLPSDRFFAERPEGSVSTLKIQRTQQEDSAVYLCASSLDNEKLFFGSGTQLSVL.

This clonotype turned up a few times. The gene calls are TRBV7-8 and TRBJ2-7, with TRBD1 matching 7 bases. This CDR3 is built from 15 residues. Per the germline V gene, CDR1 is SGHVS and CDR2 is FQNEAQ. The ends lost 5 bases at V and 1 base at J; junction bases unmatched: 8. CDR3 residues: CASSPAPGQSYEQYF. The DNA for the CDR3 is TGTGCCAGCAGCCCAGCACCGGGACAGTCCTACGAGCAGTACTTC.

This clonotype was seen a few times. This chain links TRBV12-3 or TRBV12-4 with TRBJ1-1, with unresolved D. Trimming stripped 0 bases from V and 4 bases from J, with 12 bases between. The CDR3 extends over 15 amino acids. CDR3 sequence: CASSLAGNLGTEAFF. The CDR3, as DNA: TGTGCCAGCAGTTTAGCCGGGAACCTCGGCACTGAAGCTTTCTTT.

This clonotype turned up a few times. V gene TRBV20-1 combines with J gene TRBJ1-5; D is ambiguous. Trimming left V 1 base short and J 0 bases short, with 10 bases between. This CDR3 has 15 amino acids. Germline V gives CDR1 DFQATT, CDR2 SNEGSKA (reference sequence). In nucleotides, the CDR3 is TGCAGTGCTAGAGCTCGGGCTACTAGCAATCAGCCCCAGCATTTT. It specifies CSARARATSNQPQHF.

This clonotype was seen many times. The V gene is TRBV29-1, the J gene TRBJ2-7, with D hard to call. The CDR3 contains 11 residues. The V end was cut by 5 bases, the J end by 3 bases, with 8 bases between. The V gene's germline CDR1 is SQVTM and CDR2 ANQGSEA. The CDR3: CSVSQNYEQYF. CDR3 DNA: TGCAGCGTTAGTCAGAACTACGAGCAGTACTTC.

V gene TRBV12-5 combines with J gene TRBJ2-7, with 7 nucleotides matching TRBD2. Germline CDR1 reads LGHNT; CDR2 reads FRNRAP. Trimming removed 4 bases from V and 6 bases from J; junction bases left unmatched: 6. This CDR3 has 13 residues. CDR3 residues: CASGWSSGGEQYF. The DNA of the CDR3 is TGTGCTAGTGGTTGGAGCTCGGGAGGCGAGCAGTACTTC.

J is TRBJ1-2 and V is TRBV29-1; 7 bases align to TRBD1. This CDR3 region has 11 residues. Trimming cost V 7 bases and J 5 bases; bases outside gene matches: 4. Germline-derived CDR1 and CDR2 are SQVTM and ANQGSEA. The CDR3 loop reads CSDRGGYGYTF. CDR3 DNA sequence: TGCAGCGACAGGGGCGGGTATGGCTACACCTTC.